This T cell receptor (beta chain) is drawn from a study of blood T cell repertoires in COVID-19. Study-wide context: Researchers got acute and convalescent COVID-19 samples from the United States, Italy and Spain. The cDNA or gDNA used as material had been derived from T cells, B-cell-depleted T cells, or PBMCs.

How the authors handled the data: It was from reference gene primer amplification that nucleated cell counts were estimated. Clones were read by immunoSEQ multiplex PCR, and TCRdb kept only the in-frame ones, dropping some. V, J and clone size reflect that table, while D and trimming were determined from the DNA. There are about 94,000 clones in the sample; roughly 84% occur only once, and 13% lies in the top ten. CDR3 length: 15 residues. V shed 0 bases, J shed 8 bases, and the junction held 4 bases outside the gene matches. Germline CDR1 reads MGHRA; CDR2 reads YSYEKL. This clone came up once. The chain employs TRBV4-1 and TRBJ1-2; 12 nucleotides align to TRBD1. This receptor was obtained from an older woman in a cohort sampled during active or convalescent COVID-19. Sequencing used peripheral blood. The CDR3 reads CASSQEGQGAWGYTF. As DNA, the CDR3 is TGCGCCAGCAGCCAAGAGGGACAGGGGGCGTGGGGCTACACCTTC.